Listed here are 9 T cell receptor beta chains from one sample, sequenced in a study of a mutant IDH1 vaccine in newly diagnosed glioma. Documented time point: week 35, safety follow-up. Alongside topical imiquimod, each dose of vaccine comprised 300 ug of mutant IDH1 20-mer peptide. Only in-frame clones appear in the TCRdb table, and some are missing; sequencing was by immunoSEQ multiplex PCR. The repertoire has tens of thousands of clones, around 80% of them found once; the top ten carry around 10%. No cognate antigen is known for these TCRs. This specimen was PBMCs, taken from a glioma patient whose treatment included an IDH1 peptide vaccine. These receptors were taken from a woman between 40 and 55 years old with glioma.

This chain uses TRBV6-5 with TRBJ1-5, with no clear D. Germline V gene sequence: CDR1 MNHEY, CDR2 SVGAGI. The V end lost 0 bases, the J end lost 7 bases, and 13 bases lay between the germline ends. CDR3 size: 15 residues. The CDR3 here is CASSYSIGANQPQHF. CDR3 DNA: TGTGCCAGCAGTTACTCGATCGGAGCGAACCAGCCCCAGCATTTT.

This clone came up a few times. The CDR3 here is CASSRSTGTEAFF. The CDR3 DNA is TGTGCCAGCAGCCGATCCACGGGGACTGAAGCTTTCTTT. This rearrangement joins TRBV7-9 to TRBJ1-1; D gene uncertain. V dropped 5 bases and J dropped 5 bases, with 12 bases sitting between them. Germline CDR1 is SEHNR and CDR2 is FQNEAQ (reference sequence). There are 13 residues in the CDR3.

This chain connects TRBV30 to TRBJ1-4, with unresolved D. CDR3 length: 15 residues. The germline CDR1 and CDR2 sequences are GTSNPN and SVGIG (reference sequence). Trimming stripped 8 bases from V and 5 bases from J, with 21 bases between. For the CDR3, the DNA is TGTGCCCACTACTCCTACACAGCGGGAAATGAAAAACTGTTTTTT. Protein product: CAHYSYTAGNEKLFF.

Details on this clone: An end of the junction does not agree with germline; a read error may underlie this. The chain recombines TRBV20-1 with TRBJ1-2, with D unresolved. The CDR3 is 8 residues long. Germline V gene data show CDR1 as DFQATT and CDR2 as SNEGSKA (reference sequence). CDR3 in amino acids: CSASRSSF. CDR3 bases: TGCAGTGCCAGCAGAAGTAGTTTC.

The J gene is TRBJ2-2, the V gene TRBV5-1; 9 bases match TRBD1. The CDR3 has 15 residues. Trimming took 1 base from V and 4 from J; bases not matched to a gene: 2. CDR1 and CDR2 from the germline V gene are SGHRS and YFSETQ. CDR3 nucleotide sequence: TGCGCCAGCAGCTTGACGACAGGGGGCACCGGGGAGCTGTTTTTT. Residues: CASSLTTGGTGELFF.

V gene TRBV19 combines with J gene TRBJ2-5, with D possibly being TRBD1 (6 bases). Trimming cost V 3 bases and J 1 base, with 12 bases left between them. The CDR3 has 15 residues. Looked up from germline, CDR1 is LNHDA and CDR2 is SQIVND (reference sequence). In DNA form, the CDR3 reads TGTGCCAGTAGTATTGGGGTAGGGGGCCAAGAGACCCAGTACTTC. The encoded protein is CASSIGVGGQETQYF.

J is TRBJ1-6 and V is TRBV7-9, with 7 bases matching TRBD1. Germline V gene data show CDR1 as SEHNR and CDR2 as FQNEAQ (reference sequence). The CDR3 is 17 amino acids. The ends lost 1 base at V and 4 bases at J; junction bases unmatched: 7. This CDR3 reads CASSLEGRGDYNSPLHF. CDR3 nucleotides: TGTGCCAGCAGCTTAGAGGGCAGGGGGGATTATAATTCACCCCTCCACTTT.

The V gene is TRBV5-5, the J gene TRBJ1-5; possible D gene TRBD1, 6 bases. Per germline, CDR1 SGHKS and CDR2 YYEKEE (reference sequence). The CDR3 has 13 residues. V dropped 3 bases and J dropped 6 bases, with 10 bases sitting between them. CDR3 nucleotides: TGTGCCAGCAGCTCCACGGACAGTCAGCCCCAGCATTTT. Its translation: CASSSTDSQPQHF.

Only a few counts were recorded for this clone. V gene TRBV30 combines with J gene TRBJ1-1; the D is unclear. CDR3 length equals 15 residues. V was trimmed by 0 bases and J by 1 base, leaving 12 bases between them. CDR1 and CDR2 (germline): GTSNPN, SVGIG (reference sequence). CDR3 DNA: TGTGCCTGGAGTGTATTAGCCCGTGAGAACACTGAAGCTTTCTTT. The encoded protein is CAWSVLARENTEAFF.